The next 18 T cell receptor beta chains were all read from a single sample in a study of cytomegalovirus exposure and HLA in healthy donors. Using immunoSEQ multiplex PCR, the repertoire was profiled, and TCRdb retains in-frame clones only, with some absent. The sample lists roughly 140,000 clones; around nine tenths were seen once. The sequenced material came from PBMCs. These receptor sequences come from a young woman in good health and CMV-seropositive.

As for this clone: A read error may account for a junction end that differs from germline. The chain combines TRBV28 with TRBJ2-7; D is possibly TRBD2 (5 bases). Germline V CDR1 and CDR2: MDHEN, SYDVKM. This CDR3 region has 12 residues. CDR3 nucleotide sequence: TGTGCCAGCGGTTTAACGGGATACGAGCAGTACTTC. It is translated as CASGLTGYEQYF.

The gene calls are TRBV7-3 and TRBJ2-2, with D possibly matching TRBD2 (5 bases). V was pared by 2 bases and J by 4 bases, with 8 bases between. The CDR3 has 14 residues. Per germline, CDR1 SGHTA and CDR2 FQGTGA. The CDR3 loop is CASSLGRVTGELFF. The CDR3 region has the DNA TGTGCCAGCAGCTTAGGGCGGGTCACCGGGGAGCTGTTTTTT.

This chain connects TRBV7-2 to TRBJ1-1, with 7 bases that match TRBD1. CDR1 and CDR2 from the germline V gene are SGHTA and FQGNSA. CDR3 length: 12 residues. Trimming removed 1 base from V and 11 bases from J; junction bases left unmatched: 4. CDR3 nucleotide sequence: TGTGCCAGCAGCTTAGAGGGGGCGCAGGCTTTCTTT. Translating it yields CASSLEGAQAFF.

The chain is built from TRBV11-1 and TRBJ1-6; D not resolved. Trimming shortened V by 6 bases and J by 3 bases, and 9 bases separated the two germline ends. CDR3 length: 14 amino acids. Germline-derived CDR1 and CDR2 are SGHAT and FQDESV (reference sequence). The CDR3 sequence: CASSPTGYNSPLHF. The CDR3 coding sequence is TGTGCCAGCAGTCCGACGGGCTATAATTCACCCCTCCACTTT.

This clone was seen just once. The chain links TRBV28 to TRBJ2-3; possibly TRBD2 for D (6 bases). With 4 bases removed from V and 2 bases from J, the gap between germline ends came to 19 bases. The CDR3 contains 17 residues. The germline V gene has CDR1 MDHEN and CDR2 SYDVKM. As DNA, the CDR3 is TGTGCCAGCAGTTGGTCCTATAGCGGAAAATACACAGATACGCAGTATTTT. Protein: CASSWSYSGKYTDTQYF.

This clone occurred once. The chain has TRBV2 and TRBJ1-2; 7 bases fit TRBD1. The CDR3 has 13 residues. Germline-derived CDR1 and CDR2 are SNHLY and FYNNEI. V lost 3 bases to trimming and J lost 6 bases; unmatched junction nucleotides: 4. CDR3 residues: CASSETGLDGYTF. The CDR3 coding sequence is TGTGCCAGCAGTGAGACAGGGTTGGATGGCTACACCTTC.

The chain recombines TRBV2 with TRBJ1-6; 10 positions match TRBD1. The V gene's germline CDR1 is SNHLY and CDR2 FYNNEI. V was pared by 5 bases and J by 5 bases, with 9 bases of the junction left unmatched. The CDR3 spans 17 residues. The CDR3 DNA sequence: TGTGCCAGCAGTCGTAGACAGGGGGCGTCCGATAATTCACCCCTCCACTTT. Translating gives CASSRRQGASDNSPLHF.

This chain connects TRBV5-6 to TRBJ2-5; 12 positions agree with TRBD2. The germline V gene encodes CDR1 SGHDT and CDR2 YYEEEE. The CDR3 runs to 15 residues. V shed 4 bases, J shed 3 bases, and the junction held 4 bases outside the gene matches. CDR3 region: CASSPRTSGEETQYF. The CDR3 DNA sequence: TGTGCCAGCAGCCCGCGGACTAGCGGGGAAGAGACCCAGTACTTC. The whole variable domain, remainder taken from reference TRBV5-6 and TRBJ2-5, is DAGVTQSPTHLIKTRGQQVTLRCSPKSGHDTVSWYQQALGQGPQFIFQYYEEEERQRGNFPDRFSGHQFPNYSSELNVNALLLGDSALYLCASSPRTSGEETQYFGPGTRLLVL.

CDR3 nucleotides: TGTGCCAGCAGTAACCTGGGGAGCTCCTACAATGAGCAGTTCTTC. Protein product: CASSNLGSSYNEQFF. The chain has TRBV6-6 and TRBJ2-1, with D possibly being TRBD2 (5 bases). CDR3 length: 15 amino acids. Looked up from germline, CDR1 is MNHNY and CDR2 is SVGAGI (reference sequence). V dropped 5 bases and J dropped 0 bases, with 11 bases sitting between them.

The chain links TRBV6-5 to TRBJ1-2; D possibly corresponds to TRBD1 (5 bases). Per the germline V gene, CDR1 is MNHEY and CDR2 is SVGAGI. Trimming removed 1 base at V and 0 bases at J, with 9 bases between. The CDR3 contains 15 residues. Here the CDR3 reads CASSYFPGANYGYTF. CDR3 coding DNA: TGTGCCAGCAGTTACTTCCCGGGGGCTAACTATGGCTACACCTTC.

CDR3 nucleotides: TGCGCCAGCAGCTTACCTCCCGGGGTGGGCACTGAAGCTTTCTTT. It encodes CASSLPPGVGTEAFF. The V gene is TRBV5-1, the J gene TRBJ1-1, with D unclear. Germline V gene data show CDR1 as SGHRS and CDR2 as YFSETQ. V lost 2 bases, J lost 4 bases, and 15 bases lay in between. The CDR3 totals 15 residues.

This clone appeared once. The chain recombines TRBV7-8 with TRBJ2-7, with D possibly TRBD1 on 6 matching bases. Trimming took 1 base from V and 0 from J, leaving 13 bases between them. The CDR3 runs to 16 residues. In germline, CDR1 is SGHVS, CDR2 FQNEAQ. CDR3 nucleotide sequence: TGTGCCAGCAGCTTAGTAAGACTGGACAGCTCCTACGAGCAGTACTTC. Encoded protein: CASSLVRLDSSYEQYF.

The rearrangement links TRBV7-9 to TRBJ2-7; TRBD1 agrees at 7 bases. This CDR3 has 13 amino acids. Germline lookup yields CDR1 SEHNR and CDR2 FQNEAQ (reference sequence). V lost 1 base to trimming and J lost 7 bases; unmatched junction nucleotides: 4. CDR3: CASSLEGAREQYF. Here the CDR3 DNA reads TGTGCCAGCAGCTTAGAGGGGGCTAGGGAGCAGTACTTC.

The chain joins TRBV5-1 to TRBJ2-1, with 8 bases identical to TRBD1. The CDR3 is 16 residues long. The germline V gene has CDR1 SGHRS and CDR2 YFSETQ. With V trimmed by 0 bases and J by 12 bases, 14 bases remained unmatched. This chain's CDR3 is CASSLEGTGTSISQFF. In DNA form, the CDR3 reads TGCGCCAGCAGCTTGGAAGGGACAGGTACATCAATCTCGCAGTTCTTC.

The chain couples TRBV5-1 to TRBJ1-4; D possibly corresponds to TRBD1 (6 bases). V was clipped by 4 bases and J by 4 bases, with 14 bases between them. The germline CDR1 and CDR2 sequences are SGHRS and YFSETQ. The CDR3 is 15 residues long. Here the CDR3 DNA reads TGCGCCAGCAGCACGGACAGCCCTCTTAATGAAAAACTGTTTTTT. This translates into CASSTDSPLNEKLFF.

The chain has TRBV6-5 and TRBJ1-3, with D possibly being TRBD1 (6 bases). The germline V gene encodes CDR1 MNHEY and CDR2 SVGAGI. V lost 6 bases and J lost 3, with 12 bases in between. The CDR3 is 14 amino acids. The CDR3 nucleotides read TGTGCCAGCAGCAAGGGGGAGGGTGGAAACACCATATATTTT. Its translation is CASSKGEGGNTIYF.

This chain joins TRBV10-3 and TRBJ1-5; D remains ambiguous. Germline lookup yields CDR1 ENHRY and CDR2 SYGVKD. The CDR3 runs 14 residues. With 4 bases removed from V and 4 bases from J, the gap between germline ends came to 11 bases. In nucleotides, the CDR3 is TGTGCCATCAGTGCCCGAGGTTGGAATCAGCCCCAGCATTTT. Translation: CAISARGWNQPQHF.

The chain couples TRBV9 to TRBJ2-7, with 7 positions matching TRBD2. Germline values: CDR1 SGDLS, CDR2 YYNGEE. With V trimmed by 0 bases and J by 6 bases, 9 bases remained unmatched. The CDR3 loop spans 15 amino acids. In DNA, the CDR3 is TGTGCCAGCAGCGTAGCGGGCGGGGAGGGGCGCGAGCAGTACTTC. Amino acid sequence: CASSVAGGEGREQYF.